This T cell receptor beta chain originates from a study of T cell changes during pregnancy in multiple sclerosis (dated by TCRdb to 2018 to 2020). Context from the whole study: The study examined how the T cell repertoire changed over the course of pregnancy in women with multiple sclerosis.

The library was prepared using the immunoSEQ multiplex PCR assay. As stored in TCRdb, this immuneACCESS dataset retains in-frame rearrangements with V and J assigned. A fraction of the clones does not appear; measured against another copy, unresolved V genes explain less than half of the discrepancy, and the remainder lacks a known reason. Present in this sample are some 74,000 clones, around 92% of which were seen just once. The leading ten clones occupy about 2% of the sample. Only one count was recorded for this clone. The antigen it binds to is not known. Base qualities are missing; no much larger clone stands one base away. Trimming removed 0 bases from V and 1 base from J, leaving 10 bases between the germline ends. The germline V gene specifies SGHRS as CDR1 and YFSETQ as CDR2. The CDR3, cysteine through phenylalanine, is 15 amino acids long. Only the CDR3 region is kept as DNA, spanning 45 bases read in frame from base 1.

The V and J genes are TRBV5-1 and TRBJ1-1; TRBD1 is possibly the D segment (5 matching bases). The sequenced sample was peripheral blood, obtained before pregnancy. The receptor's source is a female donor with multiple sclerosis, enrolled in a pregnancy study. The DNA reads TGCGCCAGCAGCTTGGGGGGCAGTAGGAACACTGAAGCTTTCTTT. This gives the protein CASSLGGSRNTEAFF.